Presented here are 23 T cell receptor beta chains from one specimen sequenced in a study of control samples from healthy donors and cancer patients. Profiled with immunoSEQ multiplex PCR; TCRdb holds only in-frame clones, not every one. The sample has under 150,000 clones, roughly 92% seen once; the top ten hold approximately 10%. The sequenced sample consisted of blood. The receptors come from a man aged 25 to 40 in good health.

The gene calls are TRBV5-4 and TRBJ2-4; D ambiguous. This CDR3 contains 13 residues. The V gene lost 4 bases and the J gene lost 5 bases, with 10 bases spanning the gap. Looked up from germline, CDR1 is SGHNT and CDR2 is YYREEE (reference sequence). CDR3 sequence: CASSARGENIQYF. The CDR3 coding sequence is TGTGCCAGCAGCGCGAGAGGAGAAAACATTCAGTACTTC.

The chain uses TRBV7-9 and TRBJ2-5; D possibly corresponds to TRBD2 (6 bases). There are 13 residues in the CDR3. Germline loops: CDR1 SEHNR, CDR2 FQNEAQ (reference sequence). The V end lost 3 bases, the J end lost 3 bases, and 8 bases lay between the germline ends. The CDR3 sequence is CASSFREEETQYF. CDR3 sequence (DNA): TGTGCCAGCAGCTTTAGGGAGGAAGAGACCCAGTACTTC.

The chain employs TRBV28 and TRBJ1-5; D unclear. The CDR3 runs 13 residues. V was cut by 3 bases and J by 2 bases, with 5 bases left in between. Germline values: CDR1 MDHEN, CDR2 SYDVKM. CDR3 region: CASSFFGNQPQHF. The CDR3 DNA sequence: TGTGCCAGCAGTTTTTTTGGCAATCAGCCCCAGCATTTT.

This clone appeared once. CDR3: CASSLGSDEQFF. The CDR3 coding sequence is TGTGCCAGCAGTTTAGGTTCCGATGAGCAGTTCTTC. The V gene is TRBV28, the J gene TRBJ2-1; D remains unclear. The length of the CDR3 is 12 residues. The germline CDR1 and CDR2 sequences are MDHEN and SYDVKM. V lost 2 bases to trimming and J lost 8 bases, with 7 bases between them.

V is TRBV28 and J is TRBJ1-5, with D perhaps matching TRBD1 (6 bases). Germline V lookup: CDR1 MDHEN, CDR2 SYDVKM. There are 17 residues in the CDR3. V was shortened by 1 base and J by 6 bases, with 19 bases between the two germline ends. The CDR3, as DNA: TGTGCCAGCAGTTTATTTACAGGGAAACCTTCTAGTCAGCCCCAGCATTTT. Translation gives CASSLFTGKPSSQPQHF.

The J gene is TRBJ2-2, the V gene TRBV15; D is tentatively TRBD1 or TRBD2 (5 bases each). V gave up 5 bases and J gave up 4 bases, with 14 bases separating them. Germline assignment: CDR1 LNHNV and CDR2 YYDKDF (reference sequence). The CDR3 sequence is 15 residues long. CDR3 loop: CATSDQGTATGELFF. The DNA for the CDR3 is TGTGCCACCAGCGACCAAGGGACCGCCACCGGGGAGCTGTTTTTT.

This clone appeared once. The J gene is TRBJ2-3, the V gene TRBV5-4, with 8 bases matching TRBD2. In germline, CDR1 is SGHNT, CDR2 YYREEE (reference sequence). The CDR3 is 14 amino acids. Trimming took 10 bases from V and 2 from J; bases not matched to a gene: 9. CDR3 DNA: TGTGCCGTCTCCCGGGAGGGCCCCACAGATACGCAGTATTTT. It is translated as CAVSREGPTDTQYF.

The chain uses TRBV5-8 and TRBJ2-2; D ambiguous. Germline V gives CDR1 SGHTS, CDR2 YDEGEE. Deletions cut 1 base from V and 10 bases from J, with 5 bases between. CDR3 length: 11 amino acids. CDR3: CASSLLVELFF. The CDR3 bases are TGTGCCAGCAGCTTGCTAGTGGAGCTGTTTTTT.

This chain connects TRBV2 to TRBJ2-5, with D hard to call. CDR1 and CDR2 from the germline V gene are SNHLY and FYNNEI. Trimming took 7 bases from V and 2 from J, leaving 5 bases between them. The CDR3 has 11 amino acids. The CDR3 sequence is CASTRQETQYF. The CDR3 DNA sequence: TGTGCCAGCACCAGACAAGAGACCCAGTACTTC.

The rearrangement uses TRBV7-9 and TRBJ2-7; possibly TRBD2 for D (6 bases). Between the trimmed V and J ends, which lost 5 bases and 3 bases, there was a span of 17 bases. This CDR3 contains 15 residues. CDR1 and CDR2 (germline): SEHNR, FQNEAQ (reference sequence). CDR3 sequence reads: CASSHLSGTGYEQYF. CDR3 in DNA: TGTGCCAGCAGCCATTTATCCGGGACTGGCTACGAGCAGTACTTC. The full variable domain, in which reference TRBV7-9 and TRBJ2-7 provide the parts outside the CDR3, is DTGVSQNPRHKITKRGQNVTFRCDPISEHNRLYWYRQTLGQGPEFLTYFQNEAQLEKSRLLSDRFSAERPKGSFSTLEIQRTEQGDSAMYLCASSHLSGTGYEQYFGPGTRLTVT.

The rearrangement links TRBV5-6 to TRBJ2-1, with D possibly being TRBD2 (5 bases). There are 14 residues in the CDR3. V gave up 2 bases and J gave up 6 bases, with 12 bases separating them. Germline V lookup: CDR1 SGHDT, CDR2 YYEEEE. CDR3 nucleotides: TGTGCCAGCAGCTTACTCGGGGTACGCAATGAGCAGTTCTTC. Translation: CASSLLGVRNEQFF.

The rearrangement links TRBV6-5 to TRBJ1-2, with no clear D. The CDR3 loop spans 13 amino acids. Germline assignment: CDR1 MNHEY and CDR2 SVGAGI. V shed 6 bases and J shed 8 bases, with 16 bases lying between them. In DNA form, the CDR3 reads TGTGCCAGCAGCCCCTTATCCCCATGGGGCTACACCTTC. Amino acid sequence: CASSPLSPWGYTF.

This clone has just a few counts. The chain has TRBV2 and TRBJ2-7; D gene ambiguous. V shed 6 bases and J shed 0 bases, with 12 bases lying between them. CDR3 length equals 14 residues. CDR1 is SNHLY, CDR2 FYNNEI, per germline. In DNA, the CDR3 is TGTGCCAGCAGCGCCGACACCCACTCCTACGAGCAGTACTTC. Encoded protein: CASSADTHSYEQYF.

The V and J genes are TRBV19 and TRBJ2-3; maybe TRBD1 (6 bases). The CDR3 loop spans 15 amino acids. V shed 8 bases and J shed 0 bases, with 15 bases lying between them. Germline V gene sequence: CDR1 LNHDA, CDR2 SQIVND (reference sequence). CDR3: CASRKTGFSTDTQYF. The DNA for the CDR3 is TGTGCCAGTCGGAAAACAGGGTTTAGCACAGATACGCAGTATTTT.

V is TRBV6-2 or TRBV6-3 and J is TRBJ1-2, with D possibly matching TRBD1 (5 bases). The V and J ends lost 0 bases and 8 bases respectively, with 16 bases between them. Germline-derived CDR1 and CDR2 are MNHEY and SVGEGT. This CDR3 has 15 residues. For the CDR3, the DNA is TGTGCCAGCAGTTACTCGGGGGTGAGTCGATCCGGCTACACCTTC. Residues: CASSYSGVSRSGYTF.

The V gene is TRBV6-6, the J gene TRBJ1-4; no firm D call. V gave up 6 bases and J gave up 5 bases, with 10 bases separating them. CDR3 length: 13 residues. Germline V gene data show CDR1 as MNHNY and CDR2 as SVGAGI (reference sequence). The CDR3 sequence is CASSLKWNEKLFF. Written as DNA, the CDR3 is TGTGCCAGCAGCCTAAAGTGGAATGAAAAACTGTTTTTT.

Concerning this clone: This same CDR3 is encoded by further DNA sequences in the sample. The chain combines TRBV6-5 with TRBJ1-2; D remains unclear. Germline V lookup: CDR1 MNHEY, CDR2 SVGAGI. The CDR3 runs to 14 residues. V lost 0 bases, J lost 2 bases, and 7 bases lay in between. The CDR3 reads CASSYSGHNYGYTF. The DNA for the CDR3 is TGTGCCAGCAGTTACTCAGGGCACAACTATGGCTACACCTTC.

This clone occurred a few times. CDR3 sequence: CASSPGTGVTEAFF. CDR3 nucleotide sequence: TGTGCCAGCAGCCCCGGGACAGGGGTTACTGAAGCTTTCTTT. The chain combines TRBV27 with TRBJ1-1; 10 bases are shared with TRBD1. The V and J ends lost 6 bases and 5 bases, in that order; junction bases with no gene match: 6. The germline gives CDR1 MNHEY, CDR2 SMNVEV (reference sequence). The CDR3 extends over 14 amino acids.

This clone was found once. This rearrangement joins TRBV24-1 to TRBJ2-7; possibly TRBD1 or TRBD2 for D (5 bases each). The V gene's germline CDR1 is KGHDR and CDR2 SFDVKD. V was cut by 7 bases and J by 5 bases, with 14 bases left in between. This CDR3 is built from 13 residues. The CDR3 DNA sequence: TGTGCCACCAGCGGGACCGCCATCGACGAGCAGTACTTC. Its translation is CATSGTAIDEQYF.

This chain joins TRBV28 and TRBJ1-2; 7 bases line up with TRBD1. The CDR3 sequence is 15 residues long. J lost 3 bases, V lost 2 bases, and 6 bases had no gene match. The V gene's germline CDR1 is MDHEN and CDR2 SYDVKM. CDR3 sequence (DNA): TGTGCCAGCAGTTTAGAAGGGGGCGGTTACTATGGCTACACCTTC. Its translation: CASSLEGGGYYGYTF.

J is TRBJ1-1 and V is TRBV6-6, with D possibly being TRBD1 (6 bases). V gave up 0 bases and J gave up 9 bases, with 11 bases separating them. The CDR3 extends over 13 amino acids. The germline V gene has CDR1 MNHNY and CDR2 SVGAGI (reference sequence). Here the CDR3 DNA reads TGTGCCAGCAGTTACTCGCCACAGGGTCAAGCTTTCTTT. Translating it yields CASSYSPQGQAFF.

The chain links TRBV5-6 to TRBJ1-5, with a tentative D call TRBD1 (5 bases). The CDR3 is made up of 16 amino acids. Germline V gene sequence: CDR1 SGHDT, CDR2 YYEEEE. V lost 2 bases, J lost 3 bases, and 15 bases lay in between. In DNA, the CDR3 is TGTGCCAGCAGCTTTGGAGGGGATCGGGACAATCAGCCCCAGCATTTT. Amino acids: CASSFGGDRDNQPQHF.

This clone came up a few times. The rearrangement links TRBV3-1 (or the pseudogene TRBV3-2) to TRBJ2-5; no clear D. V lost 1 base and J lost 3, with 9 bases in between. This CDR3 has 14 amino acids. Germline values: CDR1 LGHDT, CDR2 YNNKEL (reference sequence). This chain's CDR3 is CASSQVSAKETQYF. In DNA, the CDR3 is TGTGCCAGCAGCCAAGTGAGTGCTAAAGAGACCCAGTACTTC.